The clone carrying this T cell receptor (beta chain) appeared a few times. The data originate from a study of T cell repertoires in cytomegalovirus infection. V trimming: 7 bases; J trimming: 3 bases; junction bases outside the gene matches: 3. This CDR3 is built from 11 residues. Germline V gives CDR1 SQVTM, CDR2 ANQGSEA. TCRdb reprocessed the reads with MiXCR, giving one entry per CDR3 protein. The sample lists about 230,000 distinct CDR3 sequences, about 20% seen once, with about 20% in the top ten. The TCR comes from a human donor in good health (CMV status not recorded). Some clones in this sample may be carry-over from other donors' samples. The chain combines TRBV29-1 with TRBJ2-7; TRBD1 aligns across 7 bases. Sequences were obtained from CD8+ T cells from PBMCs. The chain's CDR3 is CSGGQSYEQYF. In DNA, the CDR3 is TGCAGCGGGGGACAGAGCTACGAGCAGTACTTC.